Listed below are T cell receptor beta chains from one sample, sequenced in a study of T cell changes during pregnancy in multiple sclerosis. Clones were read by immunoSEQ multiplex PCR, and TCRdb kept only the in-frame ones, dropping some. The table shows some 60,000 clones, with 90% occurring only once. Sequencing was performed on peripheral blood, taken in the first trimester of pregnancy. The receptors here all came from a female donor in good health, enrolled as a control in a pregnancy study. Both conserved end residues are part of each CDR3. The D gene is left open where the match is weak. Clone size is given for some rows only: seen once, a few or many times, or a class if the clone is expanded.

d_call: NA
v_call: TRBV29-1
j_call: TRBJ2-7
clone_size: NA
cdr3_nt: TGCAGCGTTGTGGACTCTCCCTACGAGCAGTACTTC
cdr3_aa: CSVVDSPYEQYF

d_call: NA
v_call: TRBV5-6
j_call: TRBJ2-5
clone_size: NA
cdr3_nt: TGTGCCAGCAGCTTCATCCAGGGGGAGACCCAGTACTTC
cdr3_aa: CASSFIQGETQYF

d_call: NA
v_call: TRBV19
j_call: TRBJ1-5
clone_size: NA
cdr3_nt: TGTGCCAGTAGTACAGGGACACCTTATAGCAATCAGCCCCAGCATTTT
cdr3_aa: CASSTGTPYSNQPQHF

d_call: NA
v_call: TRBV4-2
j_call: TRBJ2-1
clone_size: NA
cdr3_nt: TGTGCCAGCAGCCAGGACCCTAACGGGGGACTGGATGAGCAGTTCTTC
cdr3_aa: CASSQDPNGGLDEQFF

d_call: TRBD1
v_call: TRBV4-1
j_call: TRBJ1-2
clone_size: NA
cdr3_nt: TGCGCCAGCAGCCAACCTCGGACAGGCTATGGCTACACCTTC
cdr3_aa: CASSQPRTGYGYTF

d_call: NA
v_call: TRBV29-1
j_call: TRBJ1-6
clone_size: NA
cdr3_nt: TGCAGCGTTGGGGTCGCGGGTAATTCACCCCTCCACTTT
cdr3_aa: CSVGVAGNSPLHF

d_call: NA
v_call: TRBV6-5
j_call: TRBJ1-5
clone_size: NA
cdr3_nt: TGTGCCAGCACAGGGTCGGTCAATCAGCCCCAGCATTTT
cdr3_aa: CASTGSVNQPQHF

d_call: TRBD1
v_call: TRBV7-9
j_call: TRBJ1-1
clone_size: few
cdr3_nt: TGTGCCAGCAGCTTAGGACAGGGGAACACTGAAGCTTTCTTT
cdr3_aa: CASSLGQGNTEAFF

d_call: NA
v_call: TRBV9
j_call: TRBJ1-1
clone_size: NA
cdr3_nt: TGTGCCAGCAGCGTAGGTGGTTCGGTGAACACTGAAGCTTTCTTT
cdr3_aa: CASSVGGSVNTEAFF

d_call: NA
v_call: TRBV5-1
j_call: TRBJ1-1
clone_size: NA
cdr3_nt: TGCGCCAGCAGCTTGAACAGGGATTACACTGAAGCTTTCTTT
cdr3_aa: CASSLNRDYTEAFF

d_call: TRBD1
v_call: TRBV30
j_call: TRBJ1-5
clone_size: NA
cdr3_nt: TGTGCCTGGATGAGTAACAGGGGAAATCAGCCCCAGCATTTT
cdr3_aa: CAWMSNRGNQPQHF

d_call: TRBD1
v_call: TRBV19
j_call: TRBJ1-6
clone_size: NA
cdr3_nt: TGTGCCAGTAGTACAATTACCGGGACAGGCAATTCACCCCTCCACTTT
cdr3_aa: CASSTITGTGNSPLHF

d_call: TRBD2
v_call: TRBV6-6
j_call: TRBJ2-7
clone_size: NA
cdr3_nt: TGTGCCAGCAGCTTCGCGGGAGCACTCTACGAGCAGTACTTC
cdr3_aa: CASSFAGALYEQYF

d_call: NA
v_call: TRBV2
j_call: TRBJ2-7
clone_size: once
cdr3_nt: TGTGCCAGCAAGCCCTACGAGCAGTACTTC
cdr3_aa: CASKPYEQYF

d_call: NA
v_call: TRBV7-9
j_call: TRBJ1-2
clone_size: NA
cdr3_nt: TGTGCCAGCAGCCCCGCTCTTCGAGGGAGCAGGATCTATGGCTACACCTTC
cdr3_aa: CASSPALRGSRIYGYTF

d_call: TRBD2
v_call: TRBV4-2
j_call: TRBJ2-7
clone_size: once
cdr3_nt: TGTGCCAGCAGCCAAGTCGGACTAGCGGCCTCTGAGCAGTACTTC
cdr3_aa: CASSQVGLAASEQYF

d_call: TRBD2
v_call: TRBV9
j_call: TRBJ2-7
clone_size: NA
cdr3_nt: TGTGCCAGCAGCGTGGGGCCACTAGCGGGGGTAAGCTCCTACGAGCAGTACTTC
cdr3_aa: CASSVGPLAGVSSYEQYF

d_call: TRBD2
v_call: TRBV5-5
j_call: TRBJ2-1
clone_size: NA
cdr3_nt: TGTGCCAGCAGCCAATTTAGCGGGGCGAGGGAGTTCTTC
cdr3_aa: CASSQFSGAREFF

d_call: TRBD2
v_call: TRBV11-2
j_call: TRBJ2-7
clone_size: NA
cdr3_nt: TGTGCCAGCAGCTTGGCTGCGGGGGGGACCTCCTCCTACGAGCAGTACTTC
cdr3_aa: CASSLAAGGTSSYEQYF

d_call: TRBD2
v_call: TRBV5-1
j_call: TRBJ2-1
clone_size: NA
cdr3_nt: TGCGCCAGCATTTCTAGCGGAGGCTCCTACAATGAGCAGTTCTTC
cdr3_aa: CASISSGGSYNEQFF

d_call: NA
v_call: TRBV18
j_call: TRBJ2-3
clone_size: NA
cdr3_nt: TGTGCCAGCTCACCCAACACAGATACGCAGTATTTT
cdr3_aa: CASSPNTDTQYF

d_call: TRBD1
v_call: TRBV28
j_call: TRBJ2-2
clone_size: NA
cdr3_nt: TGTGCCAGCAGCGTAATTTTTTGGAAAGGCCCGACAGGGCGCCCGAACACCGGGGAGCTGTTTTTT
cdr3_aa: CASSVIFWKGPTGRPNTGELFF

d_call: TRBD2
v_call: TRBV6-5
j_call: TRBJ2-7
clone_size: NA
cdr3_nt: TGTGCCAGCAGCTATGGCGGGAGGTACGAGCAGTACTTC
cdr3_aa: CASSYGGRYEQYF

d_call: NA
v_call: TRBV19
j_call: TRBJ1-1
clone_size: NA
cdr3_nt: TGTGCCAGTGGGGGGTCGGGGTGGAACACTGAAGCTTTCTTT
cdr3_aa: CASGGSGWNTEAFF

d_call: NA
v_call: TRBV7-9
j_call: TRBJ2-5
clone_size: once
cdr3_nt: TGTGCCAGCAGCCTCCTAGAGTACCAAGAGACCCAGTACTTC
cdr3_aa: CASSLLEYQETQYF

d_call: NA
v_call: TRBV5-8
j_call: TRBJ2-7
clone_size: NA
cdr3_nt: TGTGCCAGCAGCCCACTTACGGAGCAGTACTTC
cdr3_aa: CASSPLTEQYF

d_call: NA
v_call: TRBV19
j_call: TRBJ1-6
clone_size: NA
cdr3_nt: TGTGCCAGTAGTATTGGTATTCGGGAGAGCTCCTATAATTCACCCCTCCACTTT
cdr3_aa: CASSIGIRESSYNSPLHF

d_call: TRBD2
v_call: TRBV11-3
j_call: TRBJ2-1
clone_size: NA
cdr3_nt: TGTGCCAGCAGCTCGACTAGCGGGAGCGAGTCCTACAATGAGCAGTTCTTC
cdr3_aa: CASSSTSGSESYNEQFF

d_call: TRBD1
v_call: TRBV10-3
j_call: TRBJ1-1
clone_size: NA
cdr3_nt: TGTGCCATTAGGGACAGTTCGAAGGGGACTGAAGCTTTCTTT
cdr3_aa: CAIRDSSKGTEAFF

d_call: NA
v_call: TRBV6-4
j_call: TRBJ2-2
clone_size: NA
cdr3_nt: TGTGCCAGCAGTGACTCTAGGTGGGGCTCCGGGGAGCTGTTTTTT
cdr3_aa: CASSDSRWGSGELFF

d_call: TRBD1
v_call: TRBV5-1
j_call: TRBJ2-5
clone_size: NA
cdr3_nt: TGCGCCAGCACCCGGGACAGTCCTCTTGAGACCCAGTACTTC
cdr3_aa: CASTRDSPLETQYF

d_call: TRBD1
v_call: TRBV2
j_call: TRBJ2-7
clone_size: NA
cdr3_nt: TGTGCCAGCAGAGCCGGGACAGGGGACCACGAGCAGTACTTC
cdr3_aa: CASRAGTGDHEQYF

d_call: NA
v_call: TRBV6-1
j_call: TRBJ1-1
clone_size: NA
cdr3_nt: TGTGCCAGCAGTTCCTACAGGTCTTCGAACACTGAAGCTTTCTTT
cdr3_aa: CASSSYRSSNTEAFF

d_call: TRBD1
v_call: TRBV19
j_call: TRBJ1-5
clone_size: NA
cdr3_nt: TGTGCCAGTAGTATAGGGACAGGGACGTATAGCAATCAGCCCCAGCATTTT
cdr3_aa: CASSIGTGTYSNQPQHF

d_call: NA
v_call: TRBV5-3
j_call: TRBJ2-7
clone_size: NA
cdr3_nt: TGTGCCAGAAGCTTTAGTGGCGAGCAGTACTTC
cdr3_aa: CARSFSGEQYF